A single sample is the source of the 10 T cell receptor beta chains below, sequenced in a study of shared clonotypes between healthy human individuals. Assay used: immunoSEQ multiplex PCR; TCRdb lists only in-frame clones, some missing. The sample records approximately 1.1 million clones, approximately 80% being singletons. Sequencing was performed on memory CD4+ T cells from PBMCs. Specified subset: CD45RA-negative fraction. All receptors derive from a man aged 18 to 29 in good health. Some clones in this sample may be carry-over from other donors' samples.

The sample holds a few counts of this clone. The chain employs TRBV5-1 and TRBJ1-1, with TRBD1 identical over 7 bases. The V gene's germline CDR1 is SGHRS and CDR2 YFSETQ. This CDR3 region has 17 residues. The V gene end was trimmed by 0 bases and the J gene end by 0 bases; junction bases not matched to a gene: 8. The CDR3 is CASSLGEGAFMNTEAFF. The CDR3 DNA follows: TGCGCCAGCAGCTTGGGAGAGGGGGCATTTATGAACACTGAAGCTTTCTTT.

V gene TRBV11-3 combines with J gene TRBJ1-1; weak D call: TRBD1 (5 bases). CDR3 length: 14 residues. Germline V lookup: CDR1 SGHNT, CDR2 YENEEA. V shed 5 bases and J shed 0 bases, with 10 bases lying between them. CDR3 amino acids: CASSPQGVNTEAFF. DNA of the CDR3: TGTGCCAGCAGCCCGCAGGGAGTGAACACTGAAGCTTTCTTT.

This clone was counted many times. The chain couples TRBV11-1 to TRBJ1-1, with TRBD1 as a possible D gene (6 bases). Germline CDR1 and CDR2: SGHAT and FQDESV (reference sequence). CDR3 length equals 13 residues. Trimming cost V 7 bases and J 3 bases, with 12 bases left between them. CDR3 sequence: CASNRGAYTEAFF. Written as DNA, the CDR3 is TGTGCCAGCAACCGGGGGGCGTACACTGAAGCTTTCTTT.

The chain recombines TRBV4-1 with TRBJ2-2; D might be TRBD1 (5 bases). Germline V gene sequence: CDR1 MGHRA, CDR2 YSYEKL. CDR3 length: 17 residues. V was pared by 2 bases and J by 1 base, with 14 bases between. As DNA, the CDR3 is TGCGCCAGCAGCCAACGAGCCTCCCAGGGGAACACCGGGGAGCTGTTTTTT. Its translation is CASSQRASQGNTGELFF.

As to this clone: The identical CDR3 is also encoded by other nucleotide sequences in the sample. This chain uses TRBV5-1 with TRBJ1-1, with D perhaps matching TRBD1 (5 bases). The germline gives CDR1 SGHRS, CDR2 YFSETQ. The CDR3 has 14 residues. The V and J ends lost 0 bases and 3 bases respectively, with 9 bases between them. The CDR3 reads CASSLEGSDTEAFF. Written as DNA, the CDR3 is TGCGCCAGCAGCTTGGAGGGGTCGGACACTGAAGCTTTCTTT. Full variable domain (outside the CDR3, taken from reference TRBV5-1 and TRBJ1-1): KAGVTQTPRYLIKTRGQQVTLSCSPISGHRSVSWYQQTPGQGLQFLFEYFSETQRNKGNFPGRFSGRQFSNSRSEMNVSTLELGDSALYLCASSLEGSDTEAFFGQGTRLTVV.

This chain links TRBV5-1 with TRBJ1-2; 7 nucleotides line up with TRBD1. The CDR3 is 15 amino acids. Unmatched junction bases numbered 7, after V lost 1 base and J lost 4 bases. Germline V gene data show CDR1 as SGHRS and CDR2 as YFSETQ. CDR3 in DNA: TGCGCCAGCAGCTTGAATGAGGGGGCGGGCTATGGCTACACCTTC. It yields the protein CASSLNEGAGYGYTF.

This clone has only a few counts. The V call is TRBV19, the J call TRBJ1-5, with D perhaps matching TRBD1 (6 bases). Trimming took 6 bases from V and 1 from J, leaving 10 bases between them. Germline-derived CDR1 and CDR2 are LNHDA and SQIVND (reference sequence). This CDR3 has 14 amino acids. The DNA for the CDR3 is TGTGCCAGTAGCAGGACAGCGAGCAATCAGCCCCAGCATTTT. Residues: CASSRTASNQPQHF.

This clone was found once. The V and J genes are TRBV6-1 and TRBJ2-1, with TRBD2 identical over 12 bases. Germline trimming cut 4 bases from V and 2 bases from J; bases unmatched to any gene: 9. The germline CDR1 and CDR2 sequences are MNHNS and SASEGT. The CDR3 is made up of 18 amino acids. CDR3: CASSAVTSGSRPYNEQFF. The CDR3 nucleotides read TGTGCCAGCAGTGCAGTGACTAGCGGGAGCAGGCCCTACAATGAGCAGTTCTTC.

This clone has a handful of counts. The chain employs TRBV2 and TRBJ1-4; D is uncertain. The V end was cut by 8 bases, the J end by 2 bases, with 9 bases between. CDR1 is SNHLY, CDR2 FYNNEI, per germline. The length of the CDR3 is 13 residues. DNA of the CDR3: TGTGCCAGCGCGGCGTTCACTAATGAAAAACTGTTTTTT. Protein product: CASAAFTNEKLFF.

V is TRBV30 and J is TRBJ1-5, with D unclear. Deletions cut 4 bases from V and 2 bases from J, with 12 bases between. Germline V lookup: CDR1 GTSNPN, CDR2 SVGIG (reference sequence). The CDR3 has 14 residues. CDR3 sequence (DNA): TGTGCCTGGAACCCTGGAGGAGGCAATCAGCCCCAGCATTTT. It codes for CAWNPGGGNQPQHF.